The source of this T cell receptor (beta chain) is a study of blood T cell repertoires in COVID-19. At the level of the study: In each case, the material was cDNA or gDNA derived from T cells, B-cell-depleted T cells, or PBMCs.

The method was immunoSEQ multiplex PCR; TCRdb's version includes in-frame clones alone and lacks a portion of them. In the table there are 250,000 to 400,000 clones, 88% of which are singletons. Seattle cases were enrolled at active infection and followed longitudinally. Germline lookup yields CDR1 SEHNR and CDR2 FQNEAQ (reference sequence). The CDR3 has 17 residues. V was clipped by 0 bases and J by 6 bases; unmatched bases: 8. The source is a woman in her 30s with COVID-19, enrolled during active disease. Sequencing input: peripheral blood. This chain joins TRBV7-9 and TRBJ2-2; 9 positions agree with TRBD2. In nucleotides, the CDR3 is TGTGCCAGCAGCTTAGCCCAGGCGGGGGGGATCCCCGGGGAGCTGTTTTTT. Its translation: CASSLAQAGGIPGELFF.